This T cell receptor beta chain emerged from a study of control samples from healthy donors and cancer patients. Per the germline V gene, CDR1 is WNHNN and CDR2 is SYGVQD (reference sequence). The trim removed 10 bases at V and 3 bases at J, leaving 19 bases unmatched. The CDR3 has 19 residues. Here immunoSEQ multiplex PCR was the method, and the copy in TCRdb shows in-frame clones only, minus some. The table records more than 95,000 clones, roughly 92% of them present only once. The sample consisted of PBMCs. The chain has TRBV10-1 and TRBJ1-4, with TRBD1 matching 11 bases. This clonotype was sampled from a man aged 80 or over with head and neck cancer. CDR3 amino acids: CAIRSGSGQGARANEKLFF. The CDR3 bases are TGCGCCATCCGATCCGGGTCAGGACAGGGGGCGCGAGCTAATGAAAAACTGTTTTTT.